The clone carrying this T cell receptor (beta chain) was counted ten times or more. The antigen is not known. Samples came from axillary lymph nodes draining the breast cancer. This entry is derived from a study of breast tumors, draining lymph nodes, adjacent tissues. General study points: Data only fit, rather than demonstrated, lymph node origin of most tumor T cells. Tumor repertoires ranked between lymph nodes and nontumor tissue in diversity, with V and J gene preferences.

The CDR3 runs 15 residues. Germline V lookup: CDR1 PRHDT, CDR2 FYEKMQ (reference sequence). V dropped 4 bases and J dropped 2 bases, with 12 bases sitting between them. TCRdb recomputed calls from the multiplex PCR reads with MiXCR, one row per CDR3 protein. Of approximately 230,000 distinct CDR3 sequences in the sample, approximately 36% were seen once. What was sequenced was axillary lymph node tissue. The V gene is TRBV13, the J gene TRBJ2-1, with D possibly being TRBD2 (6 bases). The sequence was obtained from a female donor with breast cancer. Some clones in this sample may be carry-over from other donors' samples. In DNA, the CDR3 is TGTGCCAGCAGCTCCCGGGACTCCACCTACAATGAGCAGTTCTTC. Translation gives CASSSRDSTYNEQFF.